A selection of T cell receptor beta chains follows, all from one sample in a study of lymphopenia after photon versus proton radiotherapy. The data were produced by immunoSEQ multiplex PCR, yet TCRdb's version contains in-frame clones alone and is incomplete. The sample shows approximately 40,000 clones, roughly 86% of them seen only once. Sequencing was performed on peripheral blood, taken from a patient treated with proton-based radiotherapy. All receptors derive from a woman in her seventies with pancreatic cancer. Some clones in this sample may be carry-over from other donors' samples. CDR3s include the opening cysteine and the closing phenylalanine or tryptophan. The D gene is left open where the match is weak. Some rows mark clone size as missing; the rest say once, few, many or name a class of expanded clone.

D gene	V gene	clone size	J gene	CDR3 DNA	CDR3 protein
.	TRBV19	.	TRBJ1-2	TGTGCCAGTGCCGACAGCTCCCTTTATGGCTACACCTTC	CASADSSLYGYTF
.	TRBV6-5	.	TRBJ1-2	TGTGCCAGCAGTTATATGGGCAGTTCTAACTATGGCTACACCTTC	CASSYMGSSNYGYTF
.	TRBV5-1	.	TRBJ1-6	TGCGCCAGCAGCCCGACACAGGGTCAGCATTCACCCCTCCACTTT	CASSPTQGQHSPLHF
.	TRBV19	.	TRBJ1-1	TGTGCCAGTAGTAGTCTGGGGGGAGGGAGGACTGAAGCTTTCTTT	CASSSLGGGRTEAFF
.	TRBV19	.	TRBJ1-2	TGTGCCAGTAGACTCGCGGCTTCCTATGGCTACACCTTC	CASRLAASYGYTF
TRBD2	TRBV7-2	.	TRBJ2-7	TGTGCCAGCAGCTTGGGGACTAGTCCTGGGTGGAGCTACGAGCAGTACTTC	CASSLGTSPGWSYEQYF
.	TRBV7-6	.	TRBJ1-1	TGTGCCAGCAGCTTAGTTATGGACTGGAGGGGCACTGAAGCTTTCTTT	CASSLVMDWRGTEAFF
.	TRBV6-5	.	TRBJ2-7	TGTGCCAGCAGTTACCGGAGTAGTTCCTACGAGCAGTACTTC	CASSYRSSSYEQYF
.	TRBV7-2	.	TRBJ2-7	TGTGCCAGCAGCTTAGCCCGGTCCCCCATCGAGCAGTACTTC	CASSLARSPIEQYF
.	TRBV29-1	.	TRBJ1-1	TGCAGCGTTGCGGAGCTGAACACTGAAGCTTTCTTT	CSVAELNTEAFF
TRBD1	TRBV28	.	TRBJ2-1	TGTGCCAGCAGTCCCGACAGGGGGGCCTACAATGAGCAGTTCTTC	CASSPDRGAYNEQFF
.	TRBV5-1	.	TRBJ1-1	TGCGCCAGCAGCTTGGGGTGGAACACTGAAGCTTTCTTT	CASSLGWNTEAFF
TRBD1	TRBV5-4	.	TRBJ1-2	TGTGCCAGCAGCTTGGCCTGGACAGGGGACCATGGCTACACCTTC	CASSLAWTGDHGYTF
TRBD1	TRBV6-5	.	TRBJ1-2	TGTGCCAGCTCAAGGGACAGGGACTATGGCTACACCTTC	CASSRDRDYGYTF
.	TRBV28	.	TRBJ1-1	TGTGCCAGCAGTATGTACGGATACACTGAAGCTTTCTTT	CASSMYGYTEAFF
.	TRBV14	.	TRBJ1-1	TGTGCCAGCAGCCAAGGCTTGTGGCAGGGCACTGAAGCTTTCTTT	CASSQGLWQGTEAFF
.	TRBV6-1	.	TRBJ1-2	TGTGCCAGCAGTGAATGGGGGGGGGACTATGGCTACACCTTC	CASSEWGGDYGYTF
TRBD1	TRBV19	.	TRBJ1-5	TGTGCCAGTAAAGGACAGGGATCCGGGCCCCAGCATTTT	CASKGQGSGPQHF
.	TRBV19	.	TRBJ2-7	TGTGCCAGTAGTATAAGGGCAGGGATATTCTACGAGCAGTACTTC	CASSIRAGIFYEQYF
TRBD1	TRBV4-3	.	TRBJ1-2	TGCGCCAGCAGCCCCTCGGCCGGACAGGGGGAAAACTATGGCTACACCTTC	CASSPSAGQGENYGYTF
TRBD2	TRBV6-5	.	TRBJ2-7	TGTGCCAGCAGGAAGTGGGGAGGGCCAGGCTACGAGCAGTACTTC	CASRKWGGPGYEQYF
.	TRBV18	.	TRBJ1-1	TGTGCCAGCTCACCACCGATGAACACTGAAGCTTTCTTT	CASSPPMNTEAFF
TRBD1	TRBV11-2	once	TRBJ2-7	TGTGCCAGCAGCTTCCGGGCCCGGACAGGAGCCTACGAGCAGTACTTC	CASSFRARTGAYEQYF
.	TRBV5-1	.	TRBJ2-3	TGCGCCAGCAGCGTCGACGGACAGACCGCAGATACGCAGTATTTT	CASSVDGQTADTQYF
TRBD1	TRBV6-6	.	TRBJ1-2	TGTGCCATCAGTGAGCGCCGGGACAGTACCTATGGCTACACCTTC	CAISERRDSTYGYTF
.	TRBV5-5	.	TRBJ2-5	TGTGCCAGCAGCTTTTCCATTCTAGAGACCCAGTACTTC	CASSFSILETQYF
.	TRBV19	.	TRBJ2-2	TGTGCCAGTAGTATTCCCGGGACTCCCCACGGGGAGCTGTTTTTT	CASSIPGTPHGELFF
.	TRBV30	.	TRBJ1-3	TGTGCCTGGAGTGTAGTCAGCCGCTCTGGAAACACCATATATTTT	CAWSVVSRSGNTIYF
.	TRBV6-1	.	TRBJ1-5	TGTGCCAGCAGTGGGCTCAGCTCCTATTATAGCAATCAGCCCCAGCATTTT	CASSGLSSYYSNQPQHF